The rows below give T cell receptor beta chains drawn from one sample of a study of control samples from healthy donors and cancer patients. The protocol was immunoSEQ multiplex PCR, while the TCRdb copy is restricted to in-frame clones and leaves out a portion. The table lists more than 65,000 clones, roughly 80% of them singletons, with over 13% in the top ten. The specimen was blood. These receptors all stem from a man between 45 and 60 years old in good health. The CDR3 runs from the conserved cysteine through the conserved F or W. D genes are given only for firm matches. Some rows mark clone size as missing; the rest say once, few, many or name a class of expanded clone.

CATGDTGELFF TGTGCCACAGGGGACACCGGGGAGCTGTTTTTT NA TRBJ2-2 NA TRBV10-3
CASSAHDRNQPQHF TGTGCCAGCAGCGCCCATGACAGGAATCAGCCCCAGCATTTT NA TRBJ1-5 NA TRBV9
CASSRSGGYGYTF TGTGCCAGCAGCCGTTCCGGAGGCTATGGCTACACCTTC NA TRBJ1-2 NA TRBV7-3
CASSVSPDTQYF TGTGCCAGCAGCGTCTCCCCAGATACGCAGTATTTT once TRBJ2-3 NA TRBV9
CASSEITGPTNEKLFF TGTGCCAGCAGTGAAATCACAGGGCCGACGAATGAAAAACTGTTTTTT NA TRBJ1-4 NA TRBV6-1
CASSNRASQAGYSNQPQHF TGTGCCAGTAGTAACAGAGCCTCCCAGGCCGGATATAGCAATCAGCCCCAGCATTTT NA TRBJ1-5 NA TRBV19
CASSQERRNSGNTIYF TGTGCCAGCAGCCAAGAGCGTAGGAACTCTGGAAACACCATATATTTT few TRBJ1-3 NA TRBV3-1/TRBV3-2
CAISVDREYEQYF TGTGCCATCAGTGTAGACAGGGAATACGAGCAGTACTTC NA TRBJ2-7 TRBD1 TRBV10-3
CATSVGGTNQPQHF TGTGCCACCAGTGTCGGGGGAACCAATCAGCCCCAGCATTTT NA TRBJ1-5 NA TRBV24-1
CASSPLLGGLSGANVLTF TGTGCCAGCAGCCCACTACTAGGGGGACTCTCTGGGGCCAACGTCCTGACTTTC NA TRBJ2-6 NA TRBV5-5
CACEMTSSYNEQFF TGTGCCTGTGAGATGACTAGCTCCTACAATGAGCAGTTCTTC NA TRBJ2-1 NA TRBV30
CASSRPGTGHQTQYF TGTGCCAGCAGTCGCCCCGGGACAGGGCACCAGACCCAGTACTTC NA TRBJ2-5 TRBD1 TRBV28
CASTLSGEETQYF TGTGCCAGCACCCTTTCGGGGGAAGAGACCCAGTACTTC NA TRBJ2-5 NA TRBV7-9
CASSFRDTTYEQYF TGCGCCAGCAGCTTCCGGGACACAACCTACGAGCAGTACTTC few TRBJ2-7 NA TRBV5-1
CASSSTFQALETTGELFF TGTGCCAGCAGCTCGACATTCCAGGCTTTGGAGACCACCGGGGAGCTGTTTTTT medium-sized TRBJ2-2 NA TRBV5-6
CASSFGGPTDTQYF TGTGCCAGCAGTTTTGGGGGCCCCACAGATACGCAGTATTTT NA TRBJ2-3 NA TRBV28
CAWRPIGANVLTF TGTGCCTGGAGGCCGATTGGGGCCAACGTCCTGACTTTC NA TRBJ2-6 NA TRBV30
CSVSDWNQPQHF TGCAGCGTTTCGGATTGGAATCAGCCCCAGCATTTT NA TRBJ1-5 NA TRBV29-1
CASSPGVPYEQYF TGTGCCAGCTCACCCGGCGTCCCCTACGAGCAGTACTTC once TRBJ2-7 NA TRBV18
CASASNQETQYF TGTGCCAGTGCTAGTAACCAAGAGACCCAGTACTTC NA TRBJ2-5 NA TRBV19
CASSATSGPYNEQFF TGTGCCAGCTCAGCGACTAGCGGGCCTTACAATGAGCAGTTCTTC NA TRBJ2-1 TRBD2 TRBV18
CATSDFSGRAGEQFF TGTGCCACCAGTGATTTTAGCGGGAGGGCCGGTGAGCAGTTCTTC NA TRBJ2-1 TRBD2 TRBV24-1
CASSSEGTGTEAFF TGTGCCAGCAGCTCGGAGGGGACGGGGACTGAAGCTTTCTTT NA TRBJ1-1 NA TRBV7-9
CASSIDRSSPLHF TGTGCCAGCTCCATCGACAGGTCTTCACCCCTCCACTTT NA TRBJ1-6 NA TRBV18
CASSPQVRETQYF TGTGCCAGCTCACCACAGGTCCGTGAGACCCAGTACTTC NA TRBJ2-5 NA TRBV18
CASSYHNRGEAFF TGTGCCAGCAGTTACCACAACCGGGGAGAAGCTTTCTTT NA TRBJ1-1 NA TRBV6-5
CASSSIGLTLAKNIQYF TGTGCCAGTAGTAGCATAGGCCTTACGCTAGCCAAAAACATTCAGTACTTC NA TRBJ2-4 NA TRBV19
CASSYASGGGVTQYF TGTGCCAGCAGCTACGCTAGCGGAGGGGGTGTGACCCAGTACTTC NA TRBJ2-5 NA TRBV7-2
CASSLGAVGGYTF TGTGCCAGCAGCTTGGGGGCAGTTGGTGGCTACACCTTC NA TRBJ1-2 NA TRBV5-6
CASSPQSAVIGNTIYF TGTGCCAGCAGCCCACAATCGGCAGTAATAGGAAACACCATATATTTT NA TRBJ1-3 NA TRBV9
CASSSTIWDPYNEQFF TGTGCCAGCAGCTCAACGATTTGGGACCCCTACAATGAGCAGTTCTTC NA TRBJ2-1 NA TRBV7-9
CATSDSKAGHGNQPQHF TGTGCCACCAGTGATTCAAAGGCTGGACACGGCAATCAGCCCCAGCATTTT NA TRBJ1-5 NA TRBV24-1
CASSQVRSSQYF TGTGCCAGCAGCCAAGTAAGGTCTTCTCAGTACTTC NA TRBJ2-7 NA TRBV3-1/TRBV3-2
CASSSRGGHGELFF TGTGCCAGCAGCAGCCGAGGAGGGCACGGGGAGCTGTTTTTT NA TRBJ2-2 NA TRBV27
CASSLRGYGYTF TGTGCCAGCAGCTTGCGGGGCTATGGCTACACCTTC NA TRBJ1-2 NA TRBV7-2
CASSPSVDTQYF TGTGCCAGCAGCCCCTCGGTAGATACGCAGTATTTT NA TRBJ2-3 NA TRBV3-1/TRBV3-2
CASSSRGGQDTQYF TGTGCCAGCAGCTCGAGAGGGGGCCAAGATACGCAGTATTTT NA TRBJ2-3 TRBD1 TRBV11-3
CASSEAGAYTTEAFF TGTGCCAGCAGTGAAGCCGGGGCTTACACCACTGAAGCTTTCTTT NA TRBJ1-1 NA TRBV6-1
CASSPLNSGELFF TGCGCCAGCAGCCCGTTAAATTCAGGGGAGCTGTTTTTT once TRBJ2-2 NA TRBV5-1
CASSSQGAYNEKLFF TGTGCCAGCAGCTCACAGGGGGCTTATAATGAAAAACTGTTTTTT NA TRBJ1-4 TRBD1 TRBV11-2
CASSEAEGSYEQYF TGTGCCAGCAGTGAAGCAGAGGGTTCCTACGAGCAGTACTTC NA TRBJ2-7 NA TRBV2
CASSPPRLQETQYF TGTGCCAGCAGTCCCCCCAGGCTACAAGAGACCCAGTACTTC NA TRBJ2-5 NA TRBV6-2/TRBV6-3
CASSQDGRGSTEAFF TGCGCCAGCAGCCAAGATGGGCGAGGGAGCACTGAAGCTTTCTTT NA TRBJ1-1 NA TRBV4-1
CAWSMGGSLINQPQHF TGTGCCTGGAGCATGGGCGGCTCCCTTATAAATCAGCCCCAGCATTTT NA TRBJ1-5 NA TRBV30
CASSLGVGLNSPLHF TGTGCCAGCAGCTTGGGGGTGGGTCTGAATTCACCCCTCCACTTT few TRBJ1-6 NA TRBV5-4
CASSPPFGQNEQFF TGTGCCAGTAGTCCCCCCTTTGGGCAGAATGAGCAGTTCTTC NA TRBJ2-1 NA TRBV19
CAGTGTSCVEQFF TGCGCCGGCACCGGGACTAGTTGTGTTGAGCAGTTCTTC NA TRBJ2-1 TRBD2 TRBV23-1
CSATEGGNEQFF TGCAGCGCCACAGAGGGGGGAAATGAGCAGTTCTTC NA TRBJ2-1 NA TRBV29-1
CASSPTKKNEQFF TGTGCCAGCAGCCCCACTAAGAAAAATGAGCAGTTCTTC NA TRBJ2-1 NA TRBV11-3
CASSEGTAYQETQYF TGTGCCAGCAGCGAAGGGACAGCCTACCAAGAGACCCAGTACTTC NA TRBJ2-5 TRBD1 TRBV9
CASSLTPSGLIEQFF TGTGCCAGCAGCTTAACGCCTAGCGGATTAATTGAGCAGTTCTTC NA TRBJ2-1 TRBD2 TRBV7-3
CASSRGVSSYNEQFF TGTGCCAGCAGCAGAGGGGTTAGCTCCTACAATGAGCAGTTCTTC NA TRBJ2-1 NA TRBV7-7